The present T cell receptor beta chain was sequenced within a study of cytomegalovirus exposure and HLA in healthy donors. Study-wide points: In a later analysis, at a false discovery rate of 0.05, over 15,000 TCR beta sequences were associated with HLA alleles. Highly shared sequence variants in one cluster were likely a sequencing artifact. V- and J-gene trimming in TCR beta was tied to a missense DCLRE1C variant by an analysis performed later. Among TCR beta chains, those listed as cytomegalovirus-associated numbered some 160.

Researchers ran the PCR with 60 Vbeta and 13 Jbeta primers. TCRdb's table, derived via immunoSEQ multiplex PCR, lists solely in-frame clones and lacks some. The data show about 200,000 clones, about 85% seen once. Points on this clone: Its antigen is undetermined.

The CDR3 consists of 13 residues. Trimming pared 1 base from V and 10 bases from J, leaving 13 bases between. Germline V gene data show CDR1 as MGHDK and CDR2 as SYGVNS. The chain combines TRBV25-1 with TRBJ1-1, with D perhaps TRBD1 (5 bases). The sequence was collected from a boy between 2 and 10 years old in good health and CMV-seronegative. The sequenced material came from PBMCs. CDR3 in amino acids: CASSESAGSAAFF. CDR3 DNA sequence: TGTGCCAGCAGTGAATCGGCAGGGTCGGCAGCTTTCTTT.